The 24 T cell receptor beta chains presented below share a single source sample, sequenced in a study of blood T cells in healthy people across ages. Through a sample-barcoded 5' primer and a J-beta primer mix, a second PCR was run for roughly 6 to 11 cycles. TCRdb processed the 5' RACE reads anew with MiXCR; each CDR3 protein has one entry. The sample has about 670,000 distinct CDR3 sequences, 40% to 45% seen once. Sequencing was performed on blood. The receptor source for this set is a man older than 75 in good health.

This clonotype was counted ten times or more. CDR3 DNA: TGTGCCAGCAGCCGAACCCTTAGAAGGTCCGGCAATGAGCAGTTCTTC. This translates into CASSRTLRRSGNEQFF. The V call is TRBV2, the J call TRBJ2-1; D unclear. The CDR3 runs to 16 residues. CDR1 SNHLY and CDR2 FYNNEI come from the germline V gene. The germline V and J ends were trimmed by 6 bases and 6 bases, with 21 bases remaining between them. Filled out from reference TRBV2 and TRBJ2-1, the complete variable domain reads EPEVTQTPSHQVTQMGQEVILRCVPISNHLYFYWYRQILGQKVEFLVSFYNNEISEKSEIFDDQFSVERPDGSNFTLKIRSTKLEDSAMYFCASSRTLRRSGNEQFFGPGTRLTVL.

Comments on this clonotype: This sequence may be a read error, since a much larger clone differs from it by one base. The J gene is TRBJ2-4, the V gene TRBV29-1; 9 bases match TRBD1. V was clipped by 3 bases and J by 13 bases; unmatched bases: 13. Per the germline V gene, CDR1 is SQVTM and CDR2 is ANQGSEA. This CDR3 spans 14 amino acids. The CDR3 protein is CSVEGQGKGYGQYF. The CDR3 DNA follows: TGCAGCGTTGAGGGACAGGGCAAAGGGTACGGGCAGTACTTC.

On this clonotype itself: The junction differs from germline at one of its ends, possibly a read error. The chain recombines TRBV7-7 with TRBJ2-5, with 10 bases aligning to TRBD2. Germline V lookup: CDR1 SSHAT, CDR2 FNYEAQ (reference sequence). The CDR3 loop spans 17 amino acids. The CDR3 region has the DNA TGTGCTAGCAGCTTCGGACTAGCGGAGGTCCCCCAAGAGACCCAGTACTTC. As protein: CASSFGLAEVPQETQYF.

The rearrangement uses TRBV4-3 and TRBJ1-6; no clear D gene. The ends were cut back, 2 bases at V and 6 bases at J, with 20 bases in the middle. This CDR3 has 18 residues. Germline CDR1 LGHNA, CDR2 YSLEER. CDR3 in DNA: TGCGCCAGCAGCCAATTACTTATTTCCAGAGAACCTAATTCACCCCTCCACTTT. Its translation: CASSQLLISREPNSPLHF.

This clonotype was picked up one time. The chain employs TRBV6-2 or TRBV6-3 and TRBJ2-5; a possible D gene is TRBD1 (6 bases). Between the trimmed V and J ends, which lost 3 bases and 5 bases, there was a span of 13 bases. Germline lookup yields CDR1 MNHEY and CDR2 SVGEGT. This CDR3 has 14 amino acids. The CDR3 loop reads CASSYRGQYETQYF. The CDR3 coding sequence is TGTGCCAGCAGTTATAGAGGACAGTACGAGACCCAGTACTTC.

Turning to this clonotype: A much larger clone is a single base away; this may be a read error. The chain carries TRBV7-2 and TRBJ2-7; unclear D gene. Germline V lookup: CDR1 SGHTA, CDR2 FQGNSA. Trimming pared 2 bases from V and 7 bases from J, leaving 9 bases between. The CDR3 spans 12 residues. The DNA for the CDR3 is TGTGCCAGCAGCTTAACAAAAAATGAGCAGTACTTC. It codes for CASSLTKNEQYF. Based on the CDR3 plus reference TRBV7-2 and TRBJ2-7, the full variable domain is GAGVSQSPSNKVTEKGKDVELRCDPISGHTALYWYRQSLGQGLEFLIYFQGNSAPDKSGLPSDRFSAERTGGSVSTLTIQRTQQEDSAVYLCASSLTKNEQYFGPGTRLTVT.

The chain couples TRBV6-2 or TRBV6-3 to TRBJ2-3; D is ambiguous. Germline-derived CDR1 and CDR2 are MNHEY and SVGEGT. Trimming left V 2 bases short and J 2 bases short, with 11 bases between. This CDR3 spans 15 amino acids. The CDR3: CASSYRAQYTDTQYF. The DNA of the CDR3 is TGTGCCAGCAGTTACAGGGCACAATACACAGATACGCAGTATTTT.

For this clonotype: An end of the junction does not agree with germline; a read error may underlie this. V gene TRBV30 combines with J gene TRBJ1-2, with D possibly being TRBD1 (5 bases). This CDR3 region has 12 residues. Germline CDR1 GTSNPN, CDR2 SVGIG (reference sequence). DNA of the CDR3: TGTGCCGGGAGTGGGGGAGACTTCGGCTACACCTTC. Its protein product is CAGSGGDFGYTF.

The rearrangement uses TRBV30 and TRBJ1-5; maybe TRBD1 (5 bases). Germline V gene sequence: CDR1 GTSNPN, CDR2 SVGIG (reference sequence). This CDR3 has 15 amino acids. V lost 3 bases and J lost 4, with 16 bases in between. CDR3 sequence reads: CAWSQGTGRNQPQHF. The CDR3 DNA follows: TGTGCCTGGAGCCAGGGAACAGGTAGAAATCAGCCCCAGCATTTT.

This clonotype was observed a few times. The rearrangement links TRBV11-2 to TRBJ2-1; D is tentatively TRBD1 or TRBD2 (5 bases each). CDR1 and CDR2 from the germline V gene are SGHAT and FQNNGV. Trimming shortened V by 3 bases and J by 6 bases, and 12 bases separated the two germline ends. The length of the CDR3 is 14 residues. The CDR3 DNA follows: TGTGCCAGCAGCTTTGGTGCAGGGACCAATGAGCAGTTCTTC. Its protein is CASSFGAGTNEQFF.

The chain combines TRBV7-9 with TRBJ2-7; D uncertain. V lost 3 bases and J 3 bases, leaving 12 bases between the germline ends. The CDR3 sequence is 14 residues long. CDR1 and CDR2 from the germline V gene are SEHNR and FQNEAQ (reference sequence). The CDR3 nucleotides are TGTGCCAGCAGCTTCAGCAGTGTTCGCTACGAGCAGTACTTC. Its translation: CASSFSSVRYEQYF.

In the case of this clonotype: A clone one base away is much larger, so this may be a read error. The V and J genes are TRBV27 and TRBJ2-3; D is tentatively TRBD1 or TRBD2 (5 bases each). The germline V and J ends were trimmed by 6 bases and 2 bases, with 12 bases remaining between them. Germline CDR1 MNHEY, CDR2 SMNVEV (reference sequence). CDR3 length: 14 residues. CDR3 sequence: CASSSGRVTDTQYF. Here the CDR3 DNA reads TGTGCCAGCAGCTCGGGACGGGTCACAGATACGCAGTATTTT.

The chain combines TRBV12-3 or TRBV12-4 with TRBJ1-1; 12 nucleotides align to TRBD1. V lost 5 bases and J lost 5; bases outside the gene matches: 6. The length of the CDR3 is 15 residues. CDR3 in DNA: TGTGCCAGCAGTGGGACAGGGGGCAGGTATACTGAAGCTTTCTTT. This translates into CASSGTGGRYTEAFF.

Concerning this clonotype: This may come from a read error, since a much larger clone is one base off. The chain combines TRBV29-1 with TRBJ2-1; D is uncertain. With the DNA end fitting TRBJ2-7 better, the J assignment may be wrong. This CDR3 spans 15 amino acids. The germline V gene has CDR1 SQVTM and CDR2 ANQGSEA. This CDR3 reads CSVEGSGLRNNEQYF. CDR3 DNA: TGCAGCGTTGAAGGGTCGGGCCTTCGAAACAATGAGCAGTACTTC.

Remarks on this clonotype: The junction and the germline gene differ at one end; a read error may be behind it. The chain uses TRBV5-1 and TRBJ2-3; the D gene is possibly TRBD2 (6 bases). Germline lookup yields CDR1 SGHRS and CDR2 YFSETQ. The CDR3 has 14 residues. As DNA, the CDR3 is TGCGCCAACAGCTTAATAGCGGGCACAGATACGCAGTATTTT. Protein product: CANSLIAGTDTQYF.

This clonotype was seen ten or more times. This sequence joins TRBV4-3 and TRBJ2-1, with TRBD2 matching over 7 bases. Germline V gives CDR1 LGHNA, CDR2 YSLEER. V was pared by 0 bases and J by 5 bases, with 4 bases of the junction left unmatched. The CDR3 consists of 15 residues. CDR3 sequence: CASSQDPGGNNEQFF. As DNA, the CDR3 is TGCGCCAGCAGCCAAGATCCCGGGGGGAACAATGAGCAGTTCTTC.

The J gene is TRBJ2-2, the V gene TRBV7-2; D perhaps matches TRBD2 (5 bases). The CDR3 runs to 13 residues. Trimming pared 1 base from V and 8 bases from J, leaving 8 bases between. Germline CDR1 is SGHTA and CDR2 is FQGNSA. CDR3 sequence: CASSLDWRGELFF. In DNA form, the CDR3 reads TGTGCCAGCAGCTTAGATTGGAGGGGGGAGCTGTTTTTT.

As concerns this clonotype: One end of the junction varies from germline; a read error may be responsible. V is TRBV7-8 and J is TRBJ1-1; D is ambiguous. The V gene's germline CDR1 is SGHVS and CDR2 FQNEAQ. The CDR3 runs to 15 residues. The DNA of the CDR3 is TGTGCCGGCAGCGATCCCATGGAGGGGAACACTGAAGCTTTCTTT. As protein: CAGSDPMEGNTEAFF.

The chain has TRBV6-6 and TRBJ2-2; 11 bases agree with TRBD2. Losses at the gene ends were 6 bases for V and 3 bases for J; bases not matched to a gene: 6. This CDR3 has 16 amino acids. Germline values: CDR1 MNHNY, CDR2 SVGAGI (reference sequence). CDR3 bases: TGTGCCAGCAGGAAATTAGCGGGGGGGGACACCGGGGAGCTGTTTTTT. Translated: CASRKLAGGDTGELFF.

This clonotype has only a few counts. The chain has TRBV5-1 and TRBJ2-2, with a possible D match to TRBD1 (6 bases). Germline V gene sequence: CDR1 SGHRS, CDR2 YFSETQ. The CDR3 runs 14 residues. V was clipped by 3 bases and J by 4 bases, with 10 bases between them. The CDR3 DNA follows: TGCGCCAGCAGCTACAAACAGGGCACCGGGGAGCTGTTTTTT. Its translation: CASSYKQGTGELFF. The full variable domain, completed using reference TRBV5-1 and TRBJ2-2, is KAGVTQTPRYLIKTRGQQVTLSCSPISGHRSVSWYQQTPGQGLQFLFEYFSETQRNKGNFPGRFSGRQFSNSRSEMNVSTLELGDSALYLCASSYKQGTGELFFGEGSRLTVL.

The chain employs TRBV20-1 and TRBJ2-1; 7 nucleotides align to TRBD2. The V gene's germline CDR1 is DFQATT and CDR2 SNEGSKA (reference sequence). With 5 bases clipped from V and 7 bases from J, the junction kept 11 bases outside the gene matches. The CDR3 spans 14 residues. The CDR3: CSALQGLAANEQFF. The CDR3 coding sequence is TGCAGTGCTCTTCAAGGGCTAGCGGCGAATGAGCAGTTCTTC.

The chain carries TRBV2 and TRBJ2-7, with TRBD1 matching over 7 bases. Losses at the gene ends were 4 bases for V and 0 bases for J; bases not matched to a gene: 3. Per germline, CDR1 SNHLY and CDR2 FYNNEI. The CDR3 loop spans 14 amino acids. The CDR3 spells CASSGDSRSYEQYF. As DNA, the CDR3 is TGTGCCAGCAGTGGGGACAGCCGCTCCTACGAGCAGTACTTC.

The chain uses TRBV20-1 and TRBJ1-1; D unresolved. Trimming left V 6 bases short and J 0 bases short, with 14 bases between. The CDR3 has 14 residues. Germline loops: CDR1 DFQATT, CDR2 SNEGSKA (reference sequence). The CDR3 sequence: CSAQSPILNTEAFF. The CDR3 DNA follows: TGCAGTGCGCAAAGCCCCATTCTGAACACTGAAGCTTTCTTT.

In this sample, this clonotype turned up a few times. This chain joins TRBV5-1 and TRBJ1-1; no clear D gene. This CDR3 contains 14 residues. V lost 3 bases to trimming and J lost 2 bases, with 11 bases between them. CDR1 and CDR2 from the germline V gene are SGHRS and YFSETQ. The DNA for the CDR3 is TGCGCCAGCAGCTCACAAGCCAGCAACACTGAAGCTTTCTTT. Translating it yields CASSSQASNTEAFF.